These T cell receptor beta chains were read from a single sample in a study of cytomegalovirus exposure and HLA in healthy donors. Measured with immunoSEQ multiplex PCR; TCRdb has only the in-frame clones, and not every one. The sample includes 100,000 or so clones, about three quarters of them seen just once. Sequenced sample: PBMCs. The receptors come from a woman in her forties in good health and CMV-seropositive. Both conserved end residues are part of each CDR3. A D gene is named only where the DNA matches it firmly. Part of the rows lack a size; the others show once, few, many or a class for expanded clones.

TRBD2,TRBV9,TRBJ2-7,once,TGTGCCAGCAGCCCCACGGGAGGCTCCATACTCGAGCAGTACTTC,CASSPTGGSILEQYF
.,TRBV29-1,TRBJ1-2,.,TGCAGCGTTGAAGGGGGGCAGCTGAACTATGGCTACACCTTC,CSVEGGQLNYGYTF
TRBD1,TRBV5-6,TRBJ1-2,.,TGTGCCAGCAGCCTTCAGGGGGCGACTGGCTACACCTTC,CASSLQGATGYTF
TRBD1,TRBV11-3,TRBJ1-1,.,TGTGCCAGCAGCCCTGGGACAGGGAACACTGAAGCTTTCTTT,CASSPGTGNTEAFF
.,TRBV7-2,TRBJ1-1,.,TGTGCCAGCAGCTTACAAATGGACATAGAAGCTTTCTTT,CASSLQMDIEAFF
.,TRBV7-2,TRBJ2-5,.,TGTGCCAGTTCTTATGGAGGAGAGACCCAGTACTTC,CASSYGGETQYF
TRBD1,TRBV2,TRBJ1-5,.,TGTGCCAGCAGCTTAACAGGGGTAGATCAGCCCCAGCATTTT,CASSLTGVDQPQHF
TRBD2,TRBV19,TRBJ2-1,.,TGTGCCAGTAGTACTAGCGGGATCATCAATGAGCAGTTCTTC,CASSTSGIINEQFF
TRBD2,TRBV11-2,TRBJ2-3,.,TGTGCCAGCAGCCGGATAGGGGCTAGCGGGAGGGCCAGCACAGATACGCAGTATTTT,CASSRIGASGRASTDTQYF
TRBD1,TRBV29-1,TRBJ2-5,.,TGCAGCGTTGTAACGACAGGGACCCAAGAGACCCAGTACTTC,CSVVTTGTQETQYF
.,TRBV28,TRBJ1-5,.,TGTGCCAGCAGTATAGGGACACCCGCTAGCAATCAGCCCCAGCATTTT,CASSIGTPASNQPQHF
TRBD2,TRBV11-1,TRBJ2-3,.,TGTGCCAGCAGCTTGGTAGCGGGAGGTGGTGATACGCAGTATTTT,CASSLVAGGGDTQYF
.,TRBV6-5,TRBJ1-2,.,TGTGCCAGCAGGCGGGGTCACGGCTACACCTTC,CASRRGHGYTF
TRBD2,TRBV19,TRBJ2-1,.,TGTGCCAGTAGGGCCCCGACTAGCGGGAGTGATGAGCAGTTCTTC,CASRAPTSGSDEQFF
.,TRBV4-1,TRBJ1-4,.,TGCGCCAGCGCCCTAATTTCGGGGGGTGGGAGTGAAAAACTGTTTTTT,CASALISGGGSEKLFF
TRBD1,TRBV7-2,TRBJ2-7,.,TGTGCCAGCAGCCTTTCGGGACAGGGGATTTACGAGCAGTACTTC,CASSLSGQGIYEQYF
TRBD1,TRBV11-3,TRBJ2-5,few,TGTGCCAGCAGCTGGACAGGGCCCATAGAGACCCAGTACTTC,CASSWTGPIETQYF
.,TRBV15,TRBJ1-1,.,TGTGCCACCAGCAGAGGCGTGGACACTGAAGCTTTCTTT,CATSRGVDTEAFF
TRBD1,TRBV11-1,TRBJ1-1,few,TGTGCCAGCAGCTTACAGGGACAGGGAGGAACTGAAGCTTTCTTT,CASSLQGQGGTEAFF
.,TRBV4-1,TRBJ2-2,few,TGCGCCAGCAGCCAGGGAGGACTACCCGGGCGGGAGCTGTTTTTT,CASSQGGLPGRELFF
.,TRBV2,TRBJ2-2,.,TGTGCCAGCAGTGAAGCGTCGATTCTAGCGAGGCCCGGGGAGCTGTTTTTT,CASSEASILARPGELFF
.,TRBV7-3,TRBJ2-2,.,TGTGCCAGCAGCCTGGCGGGGAGCGGACTTAACACCGGGGAGCTGTTTTTT,CASSLAGSGLNTGELFF
TRBD2,TRBV13,TRBJ2-1,once,TGTGCCAGCAGCTTAGAACCGGGAGGCAGCTCCTACAATGAGCAGTTCTTC,CASSLEPGGSSYNEQFF
.,TRBV11-2,TRBJ2-7,.,TGTGCCAGCAGCTTAGTGGTGACTCCTAAAGGCGAGCAGTACTTC,CASSLVVTPKGEQYF
.,TRBV7-9,TRBJ2-2,once,TGTGCCAGCAGCTCTCGGGGGACAGAGGACACCGGGGAGCTGTTTTTT,CASSSRGTEDTGELFF
TRBD1,TRBV10-1,TRBJ1-4,.,TGCGCCAGCAGCACCGCGGGACAGGGAGCGGCTAATGAAAAACTGTTTTTT,CASSTAGQGAANEKLFF
.,TRBV5-1,TRBJ2-7,.,TGCGCCAGCAGCGAGGACAGATATCAGTACTTC,CASSEDRYQYF
TRBD2,TRBV5-6,TRBJ2-3,.,TGTGCCAGCAGCTTGGTGGGACTAGCGGGAGGGTTCCCCACAGATACGCGGTATTTT,CASSLVGLAGGFPTDTRYF
.,TRBV9,TRBJ1-5,.,TGTGCCAGCAGCTCCAGCATAACGGGGTCCCGGCCACGACGGCCCCAGCATTTT,CASSSSITGSRPRRPQHF
TRBD2,TRBV4-2,TRBJ2-3,.,TGTGCCAGCAGCTACCTCTTACCGGGACTAGCGGGGTCTAGCACAGATACGCAGTATTTT,CASSYLLPGLAGSSTDTQYF
TRBD2,TRBV14,TRBJ2-7,.,TGTGCCAGCAGCCGCCGACTAGCGGGAGCCTACGAGCAGTACTTC,CASSRRLAGAYEQYF
TRBD1,TRBV27,TRBJ1-3,.,TGTGCCAGCACTACAGGGGGCTCTGGAAACACCATATATTTT,CASTTGGSGNTIYF
TRBD1,TRBV11-3,TRBJ2-7,.,TGTGCCAGCAGCCCCGGGACAGGTCCTCTTTACGAGCAGTACTTC,CASSPGTGPLYEQYF
.,TRBV5-1,TRBJ2-3,.,TGCGCCAGCAGCCCAGGGTACACAGATACGCAGTATTTT,CASSPGYTDTQYF
.,TRBV7-2,TRBJ1-6,.,TGTGCCAGCAGCTCCCCCATCGACAGGCGGGCTAATTCACCCCTCCACTTT,CASSSPIDRRANSPLHF
.,TRBV7-9,TRBJ2-7,.,TGTGCCAGCAGCTTAGTCGCAGCGAGCTCCTACGAGCAGTACTTC,CASSLVAASSYEQYF
TRBD1,TRBV5-8,TRBJ1-5,.,TGTGCCAGCAGGAACAGGGGGAAGCAGCCCCAGCATTTT,CASRNRGKQPQHF
.,TRBV11-3,TRBJ2-2,.,TGTGCCAGCAGTCAGGGGGGCGCGGGCACCGGGGAGCTGTTTTTT,CASSQGGAGTGELFF
TRBD1,TRBV27,TRBJ2-2,once,TGTGCCAGCAGTTTAGGGCAGGGGGCGTACAGGGTGACCGGGGAGCTGTTTTTT,CASSLGQGAYRVTGELFF
TRBD1,TRBV11-2,TRBJ2-7,once,TGTGCCAGCAGGACAGGGTACGAGCAGTACTTC,CASRTGYEQYF